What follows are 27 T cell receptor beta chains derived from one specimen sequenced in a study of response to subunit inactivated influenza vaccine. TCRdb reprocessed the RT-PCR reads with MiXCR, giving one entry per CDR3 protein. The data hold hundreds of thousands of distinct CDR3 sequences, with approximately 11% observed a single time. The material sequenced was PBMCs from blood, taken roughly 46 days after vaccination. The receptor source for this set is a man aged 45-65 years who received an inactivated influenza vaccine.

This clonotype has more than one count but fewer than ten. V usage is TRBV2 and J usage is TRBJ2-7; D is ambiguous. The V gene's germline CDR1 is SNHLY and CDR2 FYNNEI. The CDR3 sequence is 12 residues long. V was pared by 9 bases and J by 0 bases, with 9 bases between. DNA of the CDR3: TGTGCCAGTCAGATCAGCTCCTACGAGCAGTACTTC. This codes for CASQISSYEQYF.

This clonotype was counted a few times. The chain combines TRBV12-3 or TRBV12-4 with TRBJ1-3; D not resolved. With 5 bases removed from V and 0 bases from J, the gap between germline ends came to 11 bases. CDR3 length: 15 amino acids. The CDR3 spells CASSPRHSSGNTIYF. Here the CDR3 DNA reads TGTGCCAGCAGTCCCCGACATAGCTCTGGAAACACCATATATTTT.

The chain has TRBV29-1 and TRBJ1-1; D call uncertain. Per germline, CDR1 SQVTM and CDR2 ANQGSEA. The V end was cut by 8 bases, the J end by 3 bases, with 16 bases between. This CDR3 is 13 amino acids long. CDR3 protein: CSIMARRDTEAFF. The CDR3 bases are TGCAGCATCATGGCCCGGCGGGACACTGAAGCTTTCTTT.

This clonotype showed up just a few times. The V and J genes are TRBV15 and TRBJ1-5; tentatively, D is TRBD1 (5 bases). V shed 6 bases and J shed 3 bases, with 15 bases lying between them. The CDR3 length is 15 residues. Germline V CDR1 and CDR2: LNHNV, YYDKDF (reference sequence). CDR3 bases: TGTGCCACCAGTGCAACGGGGGAGGTCAATCAGCCCCAGCATTTT. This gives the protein CATSATGEVNQPQHF.

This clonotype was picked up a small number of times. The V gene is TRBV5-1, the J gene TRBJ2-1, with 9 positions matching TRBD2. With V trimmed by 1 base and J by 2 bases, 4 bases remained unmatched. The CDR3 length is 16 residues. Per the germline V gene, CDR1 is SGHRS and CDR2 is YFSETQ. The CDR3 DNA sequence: TGCGCCAGCAGCTTGTCGCTAGCGGGGACCTACAATGAGCAGTTCTTC. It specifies CASSLSLAGTYNEQFF.

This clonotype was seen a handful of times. Here the CDR3 reads CASSYVRGYDTGELFF. The CDR3 nucleotides are TGTGCCAGCAGTTACGTCAGGGGGTACGACACCGGGGAGCTGTTTTTT. J is TRBJ2-2 and V is TRBV6-5, with TRBD1 identical over 7 bases. CDR3 length equals 16 residues. Germline CDR1 is MNHEY and CDR2 is SVGAGI. V lost 2 bases and J lost 3; bases outside the gene matches: 6.

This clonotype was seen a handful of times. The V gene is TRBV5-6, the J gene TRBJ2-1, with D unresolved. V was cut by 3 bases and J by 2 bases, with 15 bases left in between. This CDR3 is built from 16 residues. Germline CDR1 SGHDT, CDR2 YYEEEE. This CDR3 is CASSSLGIYTYNEQFF. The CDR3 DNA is TGTGCCAGCAGCTCTCTAGGGATCTATACCTACAATGAGCAGTTCTTC.

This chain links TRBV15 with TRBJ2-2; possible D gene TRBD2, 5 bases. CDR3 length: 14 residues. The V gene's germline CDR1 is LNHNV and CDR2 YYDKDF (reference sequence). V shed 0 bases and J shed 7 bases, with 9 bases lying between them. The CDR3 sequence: CATSRDRGSGELFF. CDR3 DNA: TGTGCCACCAGCAGAGATCGAGGGAGCGGGGAGCTGTTTTTT.

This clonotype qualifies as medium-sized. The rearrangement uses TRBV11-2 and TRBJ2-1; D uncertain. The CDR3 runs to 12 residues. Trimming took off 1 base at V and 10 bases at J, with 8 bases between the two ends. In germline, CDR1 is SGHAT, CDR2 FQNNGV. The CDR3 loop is CASSLGGVEQFF. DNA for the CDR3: TGTGCCAGCAGCTTAGGCGGTGTAGAGCAGTTCTTC.

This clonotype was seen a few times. Here the CDR3 reads CSVVSQVSNYGYTF. The CDR3, as DNA: TGCAGCGTTGTTTCACAGGTTTCTAACTATGGCTACACCTTC. The V call is TRBV29-1, the J call TRBJ1-2, with D possibly TRBD1 on 5 matching bases. The germline V gene encodes CDR1 SQVTM and CDR2 ANQGSEA. Trimming took off 4 bases at V and 0 bases at J, with 12 bases between the two ends. The CDR3 is made up of 14 amino acids.

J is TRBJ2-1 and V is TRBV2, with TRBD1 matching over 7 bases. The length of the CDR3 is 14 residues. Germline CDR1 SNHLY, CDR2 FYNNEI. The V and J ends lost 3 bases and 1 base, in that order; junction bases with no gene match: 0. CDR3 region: CASSEGQSYNEQFF. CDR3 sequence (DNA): TGTGCCAGCAGTGAGGGACAGTCCTACAATGAGCAGTTCTTC.

CDR3 sequence (DNA): TGTGCCATCTGTAGGGGAAGAGGGGGCTTGGATACGCAGTATTTT. This gives the protein CAICRGRGGLDTQYF. The rearrangement links TRBV28 to TRBJ2-3, with TRBD1 matching over 7 bases. This CDR3 is built from 15 residues. Germline V gene lookup returns CDR1 MDHEN and CDR2 SYDVKM. V gave up 10 bases and J gave up 6 bases; unmatched junction bases: 16.

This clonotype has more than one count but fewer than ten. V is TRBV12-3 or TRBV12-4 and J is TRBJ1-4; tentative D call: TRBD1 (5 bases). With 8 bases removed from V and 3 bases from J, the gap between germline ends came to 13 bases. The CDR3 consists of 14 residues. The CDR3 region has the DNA TGTGCCAGCCTCCTGGGAGGGGCTAATGAAAAACTGTTTTTT. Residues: CASLLGGANEKLFF.

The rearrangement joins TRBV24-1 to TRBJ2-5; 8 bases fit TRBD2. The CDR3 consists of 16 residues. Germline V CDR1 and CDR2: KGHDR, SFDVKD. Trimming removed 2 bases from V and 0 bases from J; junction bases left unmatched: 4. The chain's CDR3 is CATSDSPGGYQETQYF. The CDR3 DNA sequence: TGTGCCACCAGTGATTCCCCGGGAGGGTACCAAGAGACCCAGTACTTC.

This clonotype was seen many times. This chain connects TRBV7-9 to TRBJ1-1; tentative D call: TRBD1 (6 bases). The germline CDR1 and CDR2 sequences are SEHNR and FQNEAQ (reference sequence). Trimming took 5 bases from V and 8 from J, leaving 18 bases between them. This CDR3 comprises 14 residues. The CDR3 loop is CASSPEIGGQEAFF. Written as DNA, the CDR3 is TGTGCCAGCAGCCCTGAGATCGGGGGGCAGGAAGCTTTCTTT.

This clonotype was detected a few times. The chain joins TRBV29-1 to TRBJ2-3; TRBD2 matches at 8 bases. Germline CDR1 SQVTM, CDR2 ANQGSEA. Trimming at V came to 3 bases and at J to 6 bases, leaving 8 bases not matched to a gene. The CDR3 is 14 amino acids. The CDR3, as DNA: TGCAGCGTTGACACCGGGACTAGTCTCGATACGCAGTATTTT. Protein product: CSVDTGTSLDTQYF.

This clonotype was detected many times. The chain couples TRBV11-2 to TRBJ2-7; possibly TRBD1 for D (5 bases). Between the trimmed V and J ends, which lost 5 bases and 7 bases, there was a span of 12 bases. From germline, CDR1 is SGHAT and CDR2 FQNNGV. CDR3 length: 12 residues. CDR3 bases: TGTGCCAGCAGCGCCACCAGGGTAGAGCAGTACTTC. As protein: CASSATRVEQYF.

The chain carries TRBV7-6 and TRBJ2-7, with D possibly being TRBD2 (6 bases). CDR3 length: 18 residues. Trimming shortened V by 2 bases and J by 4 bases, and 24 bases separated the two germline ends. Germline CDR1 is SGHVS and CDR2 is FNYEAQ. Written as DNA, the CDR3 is TGTGCCAGCAGCTTATTCCCCCGAACGGCAGGGAGGACTTACGAGCAGTACTTC. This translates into CASSLFPRTAGRTYEQYF.

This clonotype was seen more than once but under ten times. The CDR3 sequence is CASGALPGYEQYF. CDR3 sequence (DNA): TGTGCCAGCGGGGCGTTGCCCGGCTACGAGCAGTACTTC. The V and J genes are TRBV28 and TRBJ2-7; the D gene is possibly TRBD1 (5 bases). Trimming stripped 8 bases from V and 3 bases from J, with 14 bases between. The CDR3 is made up of 13 amino acids. Germline loops: CDR1 MDHEN, CDR2 SYDVKM.

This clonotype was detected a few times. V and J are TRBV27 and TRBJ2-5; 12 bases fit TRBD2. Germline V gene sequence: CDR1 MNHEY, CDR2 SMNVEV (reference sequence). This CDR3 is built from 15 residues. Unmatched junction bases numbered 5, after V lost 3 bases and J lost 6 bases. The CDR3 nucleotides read TGTGCCAGCAGTTTGACTAGCGGGGGCAGAAAGACCCAGTACTTC. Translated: CASSLTSGGRKTQYF.

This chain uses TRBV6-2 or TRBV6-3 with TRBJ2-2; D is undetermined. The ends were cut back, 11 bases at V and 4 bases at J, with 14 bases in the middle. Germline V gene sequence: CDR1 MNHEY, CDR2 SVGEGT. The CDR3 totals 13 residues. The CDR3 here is CAARESSTGELFF. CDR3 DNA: TGTGCCGCGCGTGAGAGTTCCACCGGGGAGCTGTTTTTT.

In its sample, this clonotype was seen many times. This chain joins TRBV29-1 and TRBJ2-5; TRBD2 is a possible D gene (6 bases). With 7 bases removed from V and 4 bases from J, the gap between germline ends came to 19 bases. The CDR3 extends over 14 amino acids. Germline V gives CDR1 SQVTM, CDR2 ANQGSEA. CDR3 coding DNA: TGCAGCGGCGGGGACCAACATCTAGGAGAGACCCAGTACTTC. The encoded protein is CSGGDQHLGETQYF.

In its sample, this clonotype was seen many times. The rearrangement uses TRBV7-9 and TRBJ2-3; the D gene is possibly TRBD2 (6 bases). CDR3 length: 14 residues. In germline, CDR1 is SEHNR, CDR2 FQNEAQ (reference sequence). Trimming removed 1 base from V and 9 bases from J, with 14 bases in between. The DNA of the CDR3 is TGTGCCAGCAGCTTAGATTACGGGAGAGAGACGCAGTATTTT. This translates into CASSLDYGRETQYF.

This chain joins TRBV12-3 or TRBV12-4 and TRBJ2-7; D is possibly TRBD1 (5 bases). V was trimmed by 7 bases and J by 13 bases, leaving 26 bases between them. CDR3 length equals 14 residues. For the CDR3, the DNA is TGTGCCAGCACCTTCAGTCCCCACGACAGCCCCTTATACTTC. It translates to CASTFSPHDSPLYF.

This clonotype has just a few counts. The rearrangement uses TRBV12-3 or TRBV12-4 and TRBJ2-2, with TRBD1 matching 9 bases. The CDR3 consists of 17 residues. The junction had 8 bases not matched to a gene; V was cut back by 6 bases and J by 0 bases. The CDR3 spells CASSNKGTGTNTGELFF. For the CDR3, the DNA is TGTGCCAGCAGCAATAAAGGGACAGGGACGAACACCGGGGAGCTGTTTTTT.

In nucleotides, the CDR3 is TGTGCCAGCAGCGTAGGGACAGAGAACACCGGGGAGCTGTTTTTT. Protein product: CASSVGTENTGELFF. This chain joins TRBV9 and TRBJ2-2; a weak D match, TRBD1 (6 bases). Germline CDR1 reads SGDLS; CDR2 reads YYNGEE. V gave up 0 bases and J gave up 1 base, with 7 bases separating them. The CDR3 is 15 residues long.

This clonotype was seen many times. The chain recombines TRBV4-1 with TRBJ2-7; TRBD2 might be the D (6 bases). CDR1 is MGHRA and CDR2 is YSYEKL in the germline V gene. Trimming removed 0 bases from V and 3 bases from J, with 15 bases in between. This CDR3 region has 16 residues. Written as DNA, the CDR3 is TGCGCCAGCAGCCAAGATCCGGGACTGATGAACTACGAGCAGTACTTC. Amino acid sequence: CASSQDPGLMNYEQYF.